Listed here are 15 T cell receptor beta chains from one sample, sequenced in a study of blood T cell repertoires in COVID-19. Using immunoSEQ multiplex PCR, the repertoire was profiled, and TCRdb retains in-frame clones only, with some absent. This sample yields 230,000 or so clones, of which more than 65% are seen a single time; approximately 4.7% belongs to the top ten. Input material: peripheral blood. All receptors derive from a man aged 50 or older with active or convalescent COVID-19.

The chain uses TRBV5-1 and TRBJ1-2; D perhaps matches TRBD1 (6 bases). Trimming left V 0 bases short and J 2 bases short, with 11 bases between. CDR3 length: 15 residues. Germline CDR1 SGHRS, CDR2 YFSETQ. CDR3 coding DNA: TGCGCCAGCAGCTTGGGGGGGACACCAAACTATGGCTACACCTTC. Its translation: CASSLGGTPNYGYTF.

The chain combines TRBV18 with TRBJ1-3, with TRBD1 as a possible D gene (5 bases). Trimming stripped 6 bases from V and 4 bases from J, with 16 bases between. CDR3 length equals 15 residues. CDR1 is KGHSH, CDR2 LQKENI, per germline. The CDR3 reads CASSPSTRAGNTIYF. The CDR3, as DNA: TGTGCCAGCTCCCCCTCTACCAGGGCCGGAAACACCATATATTTT.

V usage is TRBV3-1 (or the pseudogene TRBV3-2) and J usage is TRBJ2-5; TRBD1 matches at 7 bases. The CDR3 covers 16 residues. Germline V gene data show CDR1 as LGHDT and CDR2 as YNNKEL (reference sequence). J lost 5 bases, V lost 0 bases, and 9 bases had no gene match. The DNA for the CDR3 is TGTGCCAGCAGCCAAGATGTCGCCAGGGGGACGGAGACCCAGTACTTC. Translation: CASSQDVARGTETQYF.

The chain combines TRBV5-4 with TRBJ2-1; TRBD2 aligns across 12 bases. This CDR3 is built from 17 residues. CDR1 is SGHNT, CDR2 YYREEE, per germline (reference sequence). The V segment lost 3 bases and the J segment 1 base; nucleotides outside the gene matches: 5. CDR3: CASSSPTSGGSYNEQFF. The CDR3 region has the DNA TGTGCCAGCAGCTCCCCGACTAGCGGGGGATCCTACAATGAGCAGTTCTTC.

The CDR3 coding sequence is TGTGCCAGCAGCGTAGGGTCTAGCGGGGGGCCCCGGGAGACCCAGTACTTC. Encoded protein: CASSVGSSGGPRETQYF. The V call is TRBV9, the J call TRBJ2-5, with 11 bases matching TRBD2. The V segment lost 0 bases and the J segment 5 bases; nucleotides outside the gene matches: 9. The V gene's germline CDR1 is SGDLS and CDR2 YYNGEE. The CDR3 loop spans 17 amino acids.

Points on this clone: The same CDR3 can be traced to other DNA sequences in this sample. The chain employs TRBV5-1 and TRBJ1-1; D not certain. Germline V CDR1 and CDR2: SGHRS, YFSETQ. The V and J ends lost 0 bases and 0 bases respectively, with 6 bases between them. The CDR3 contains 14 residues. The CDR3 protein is CASSLGHLNTEAFF. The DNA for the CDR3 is TGCGCCAGCAGCTTGGGACATTTGAACACTGAAGCTTTCTTT.

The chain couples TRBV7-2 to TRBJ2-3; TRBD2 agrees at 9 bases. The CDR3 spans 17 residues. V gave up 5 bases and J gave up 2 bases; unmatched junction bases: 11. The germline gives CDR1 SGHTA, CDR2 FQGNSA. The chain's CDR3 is CASSANLAGTFTDTQYF. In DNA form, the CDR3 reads TGTGCCAGCAGCGCCAACCTAGCGGGGACCTTCACAGATACGCAGTATTTT.

CDR3 loop: CASSPYQTGGRTDTQYF. The CDR3 bases are TGTGCCAGCAGTCCATACCAGACAGGGGGCCGGACAGATACGCAGTATTTT. The V and J genes are TRBV27 and TRBJ2-3; 10 bases fit TRBD1. Trimming at V came to 5 bases and at J to 3 bases, leaving 11 bases not matched to a gene. The CDR3 consists of 17 residues. Germline V gives CDR1 MNHEY, CDR2 SMNVEV (reference sequence).

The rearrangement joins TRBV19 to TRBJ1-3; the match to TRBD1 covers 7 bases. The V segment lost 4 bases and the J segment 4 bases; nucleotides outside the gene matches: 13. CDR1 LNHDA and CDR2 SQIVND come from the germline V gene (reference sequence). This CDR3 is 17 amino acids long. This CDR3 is CASSTFRTGVSGNTIYF. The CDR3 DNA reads TGTGCCAGTAGTACGTTTCGTACAGGGGTCTCAGGAAACACCATATATTTT.

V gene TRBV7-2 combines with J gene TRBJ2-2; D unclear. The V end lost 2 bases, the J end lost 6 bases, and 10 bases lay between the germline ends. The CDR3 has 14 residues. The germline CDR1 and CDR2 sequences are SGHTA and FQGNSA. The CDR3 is CASSLSGSAGELFF. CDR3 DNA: TGTGCCAGCAGCTTAAGTGGCAGCGCCGGGGAGCTGTTTTTT.

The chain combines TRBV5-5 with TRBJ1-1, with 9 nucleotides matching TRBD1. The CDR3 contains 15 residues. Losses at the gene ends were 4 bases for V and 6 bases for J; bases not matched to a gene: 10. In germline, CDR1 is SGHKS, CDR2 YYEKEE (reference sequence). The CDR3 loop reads CASSPTQGAIAEAFF. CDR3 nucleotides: TGTGCCAGCAGCCCAACACAGGGGGCAATAGCTGAAGCTTTCTTT.

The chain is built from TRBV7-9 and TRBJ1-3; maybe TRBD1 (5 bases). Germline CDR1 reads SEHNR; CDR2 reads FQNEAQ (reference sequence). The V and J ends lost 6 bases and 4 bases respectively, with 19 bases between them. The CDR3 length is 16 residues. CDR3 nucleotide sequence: TGTGCCAGCAGTAACTCAGGGTGGATAAAAGGAAACACCATATATTTT. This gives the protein CASSNSGWIKGNTIYF.

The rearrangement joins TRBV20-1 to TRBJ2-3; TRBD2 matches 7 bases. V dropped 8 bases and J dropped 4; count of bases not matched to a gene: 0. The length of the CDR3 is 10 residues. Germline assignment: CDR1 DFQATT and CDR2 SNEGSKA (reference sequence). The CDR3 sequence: CSSGADTQYF. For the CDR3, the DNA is TGCAGTAGCGGGGCAGATACGCAGTATTTT.

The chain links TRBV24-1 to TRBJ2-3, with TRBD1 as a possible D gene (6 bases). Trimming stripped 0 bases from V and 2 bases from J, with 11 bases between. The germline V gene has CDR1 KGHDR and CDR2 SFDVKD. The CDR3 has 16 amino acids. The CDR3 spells CATSDLQGQLTDTQYF. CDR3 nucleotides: TGTGCCACCAGTGATTTGCAAGGACAGCTCACAGATACGCAGTATTTT.

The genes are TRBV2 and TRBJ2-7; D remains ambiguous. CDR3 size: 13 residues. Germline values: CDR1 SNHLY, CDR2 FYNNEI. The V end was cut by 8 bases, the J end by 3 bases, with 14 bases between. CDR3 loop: CASASNTLYEQYF. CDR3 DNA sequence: TGTGCCAGCGCCAGTAACACCCTCTACGAGCAGTACTTC.